Listed below are T cell receptor beta chains from one sample, sequenced in a study of blood T cell repertoires in COVID-19. Generated by immunoSEQ multiplex PCR, the TCRdb table keeps only in-frame clones and is missing some. The sample shows 320,000 or so clones, about 85% of them seen only once. The sequencing sample was made of PBMCs or T cells enriched from blood (not recorded which). The origin of the receptors is a woman under 40 who had been exposed to COVID-19. The CDR3 runs from the conserved cysteine through the conserved F or W. The order of the fields is CDR3 protein, CDR3 DNA, V gene, J gene, D gene, clone size. A D gene is named only where the DNA matches it firmly. A clone size is listed for some rows: how often the clone was seen (once, few, many), or a class if it is expanded.

cdr3_aa: CASSEVGAGSPLHF
cdr3_nt: TGTGCCAGCAGTGAGGTGGGGGCCGGGTCACCCCTCCACTTT
v_call: TRBV6-1
j_call: TRBJ1-6
d_call: .
clone_size: .

cdr3_aa: CASSLVGGLSYEQYF
cdr3_nt: TGTGCCAGCAGTTTAGTTGGCGGGCTCTCCTACGAGCAGTACTTC
v_call: TRBV28
j_call: TRBJ2-7
d_call: .
clone_size: .

cdr3_aa: CASSYSGQSYEQYF
cdr3_nt: TGTGCCAGCAGTTATTCGGGACAGTCCTACGAGCAGTACTTC
v_call: TRBV6-1
j_call: TRBJ2-7
d_call: TRBD1
clone_size: .

cdr3_aa: CASSREQGARNEQFF
cdr3_nt: TGTGCCAGCAGCCGAGAACAGGGGGCGCGCAATGAGCAGTTCTTC
v_call: TRBV3-1/TRBV3-2
j_call: TRBJ2-1
d_call: TRBD1
clone_size: .

cdr3_aa: CAISSDRAVRQPQHF
cdr3_nt: TGTGCCATCAGTAGCGACAGGGCAGTCCGACAGCCCCAGCATTTT
v_call: TRBV10-3
j_call: TRBJ1-5
d_call: TRBD1
clone_size: .

cdr3_aa: CASSLSPTGEEQYF
cdr3_nt: TGTGCCAGCAGTTTATCCCCTACAGGCGAAGAGCAGTACTTC
v_call: TRBV27
j_call: TRBJ2-7
d_call: .
clone_size: .

cdr3_aa: CASSLRVRGAGELFF
cdr3_nt: TGCGCCAGCAGCTTGCGGGTCAGGGGGGCCGGGGAGCTGTTTTTT
v_call: TRBV5-1
j_call: TRBJ2-2
d_call: .
clone_size: .

cdr3_aa: CASSIGTSGSRGYEQYF
cdr3_nt: TGTGCCAGTAGTATTGGGACTAGCGGTTCTAGAGGCTACGAGCAGTACTTC
v_call: TRBV19
j_call: TRBJ2-7
d_call: TRBD2
clone_size: .

cdr3_aa: CASSPNRGTDTQYF
cdr3_nt: TGTGCCAGCTCACCAAATCGGGGTACAGATACGCAGTATTTT
v_call: TRBV18
j_call: TRBJ2-3
d_call: .
clone_size: .

cdr3_aa: CASSTGQGAYGYTF
cdr3_nt: TGTGCCAGCAGTACGGGACAGGGGGCGTATGGCTACACCTTC
v_call: TRBV6-6
j_call: TRBJ1-2
d_call: TRBD1
clone_size: .

cdr3_aa: CASSLSSYTEAFF
cdr3_nt: TGTGCCAGCAGTCTCTCTTCCTACACTGAAGCTTTCTTT
v_call: TRBV6-5
j_call: TRBJ1-1
d_call: .
clone_size: .

cdr3_aa: CASTSKRYEQYF
cdr3_nt: TGTGCCAGCACCTCAAAGCGCTACGAGCAGTACTTC
v_call: TRBV28
j_call: TRBJ2-7
d_call: .
clone_size: .

cdr3_aa: CASSLDRGREQYF
cdr3_nt: TGTGCCAGCAGCTTAGACAGGGGGCGCGAGCAGTACTTC
v_call: TRBV7-9
j_call: TRBJ2-7
d_call: TRBD1
clone_size: .

cdr3_aa: CASSPGTTKTDTQYF
cdr3_nt: TGTGCCAGCAGCCCCGGGACAACCAAGACAGATACGCAGTATTTT
v_call: TRBV28
j_call: TRBJ2-3
d_call: .
clone_size: .

cdr3_aa: CASRKGQGRGFYEQYF
cdr3_nt: TGTGCCAGCAGGAAGGGACAGGGAAGGGGATTCTACGAGCAGTACTTC
v_call: TRBV28
j_call: TRBJ2-7
d_call: TRBD1
clone_size: once

cdr3_aa: CASRRELGTDTQYF
cdr3_nt: TGTGCCAGCAGGAGGGAACTCGGCACAGATACGCAGTATTTT
v_call: TRBV2
j_call: TRBJ2-3
d_call: .
clone_size: few

cdr3_aa: CASRGGGPNTDTQYF
cdr3_nt: TGTGCCAGCCGGGGAGGGGGGCCTAACACAGATACGCAGTATTTT
v_call: TRBV2
j_call: TRBJ2-3
d_call: .
clone_size: .

cdr3_aa: CASSLSRQVGNSPLHF
cdr3_nt: TGTGCCAGCAGTTTATCCCGACAGGTGGGAAATTCACCCCTCCACTTT
v_call: TRBV28
j_call: TRBJ1-6
d_call: .
clone_size: .

cdr3_aa: CSVGSGQGISGNTIYF
cdr3_nt: TGCAGCGTTGGGTCGGGACAAGGAATCTCTGGAAACACCATATATTTT
v_call: TRBV29-1
j_call: TRBJ1-3
d_call: .
clone_size: .

cdr3_aa: CASSPGSPTGQPQHF
cdr3_nt: TGTGCCAGCAGCCCCGGGTCACCGACAGGGCAGCCCCAGCATTTT
v_call: TRBV28
j_call: TRBJ1-5
d_call: TRBD1
clone_size: .

cdr3_aa: CAITGEDNQPQHF
cdr3_nt: TGTGCCATTACAGGGGAAGACAATCAGCCCCAGCATTTT
v_call: TRBV10-3
j_call: TRBJ1-5
d_call: TRBD1
clone_size: .

cdr3_aa: CASSYYGGSSYNEQFF
cdr3_nt: TGTGCCAGCAGTTACTACGGGGGGAGCTCCTACAATGAGCAGTTCTTC
v_call: TRBV28
j_call: TRBJ2-1
d_call: TRBD2
clone_size: .

cdr3_aa: CASSLTAGGSNGELFF
cdr3_nt: TGTGCTAGCAGCTTAACAGCGGGAGGGTCGAACGGGGAGCTGTTTTTT
v_call: TRBV7-7
j_call: TRBJ2-2
d_call: TRBD2
clone_size: .

cdr3_aa: CASSLVPGGGNTIYF
cdr3_nt: TGTGCCAGCAGCTTGGTTCCAGGGGGTGGAAACACCATATATTTT
v_call: TRBV5-6
j_call: TRBJ1-3
d_call: TRBD1
clone_size: few

cdr3_aa: CASSRTSGILGTEELFF
cdr3_nt: TGCGCCAGCAGCAGGACTAGCGGGATTTTAGGAACCGAGGAGCTGTTTTTT
v_call: TRBV5-1
j_call: TRBJ2-2
d_call: TRBD2
clone_size: .

cdr3_aa: CASRAQGGSRRRAFF
cdr3_nt: TGTGCCAGCAGGGCTCAGGGGGGATCGAGACGAAGAGCTTTCTTT
v_call: TRBV2
j_call: TRBJ1-1
d_call: TRBD1
clone_size: once

cdr3_aa: CASSEVLLPGGANVLTF
cdr3_nt: TGTGCCAGCAGTGAAGTTCTCTTACCCGGGGGGGCCAACGTCCTGACTTTC
v_call: TRBV6-1
j_call: TRBJ2-6
d_call: .
clone_size: .

cdr3_aa: CASSQDLREGAPQHF
cdr3_nt: TGTGCCAGCAGCCAAGATCTCAGGGAAGGGGCGCCCCAGCATTTT
v_call: TRBV3-1/TRBV3-2
j_call: TRBJ1-5
d_call: .
clone_size: .

cdr3_aa: CASSFWTGGEGQYF
cdr3_nt: TGTGCCAGCAGCTTTTGGACAGGGGGCGAAGGGCAGTACTTC
v_call: TRBV11-2
j_call: TRBJ2-7
d_call: TRBD1
clone_size: .

cdr3_aa: CASSESGREEKLFF
cdr3_nt: TGTGCCAGCAGTGAATCGGGCAGGGAAGAAAAACTGTTTTTT
v_call: TRBV25-1
j_call: TRBJ1-4
d_call: .
clone_size: .

cdr3_aa: CASSVGQGGNQPQHF
cdr3_nt: TGTGCCAGCAGCGTGGGACAGGGAGGCAATCAGCCCCAGCATTTT
v_call: TRBV9
j_call: TRBJ1-5
d_call: TRBD1
clone_size: .

cdr3_aa: CASSLRQAIYDYTF
cdr3_nt: TGTGCCAGCAGCTTGCGCCAGGCTATATATGACTACACCTTC
v_call: TRBV5-5
j_call: TRBJ1-2
d_call: .
clone_size: .

cdr3_aa: CASSNTGTAGWGEAFF
cdr3_nt: TGTGCCAGCAGCAACACTGGGACAGCTGGGTGGGGTGAAGCTTTCTTT
v_call: TRBV14
j_call: TRBJ1-1
d_call: TRBD1
clone_size: .

cdr3_aa: CASSFRAGGLADTQYF
cdr3_nt: TGTGCCAGCAGCTTCCGGGCGGGGGGGCTAGCAGATACGCAGTATTTT
v_call: TRBV7-8
j_call: TRBJ2-3
d_call: TRBD2
clone_size: .

cdr3_aa: CASSEAFNQPQHF
cdr3_nt: TGCGCCAGCAGTGAAGCTTTCAATCAGCCCCAGCATTTT
v_call: TRBV10-1
j_call: TRBJ1-5
d_call: .
clone_size: .

cdr3_aa: CASSENFAASYNSPLHF
cdr3_nt: TGTGCCAGCAGTGAAAATTTCGCGGCCTCCTATAATTCACCCCTCCACTTT
v_call: TRBV6-1
j_call: TRBJ1-6
d_call: .
clone_size: .

cdr3_aa: CASIFDRGETQYF
cdr3_nt: TGTGCCAGTATCTTTGACAGGGGAGAGACCCAGTACTTC
v_call: TRBV9
j_call: TRBJ2-5
d_call: TRBD1
clone_size: once

cdr3_aa: CASSPWDRLGTGELFF
cdr3_nt: TGTGCCAGCTCACCCTGGGACAGATTAGGAACCGGGGAGCTGTTTTTT
v_call: TRBV18
j_call: TRBJ2-2
d_call: TRBD1
clone_size: .

cdr3_aa: CASSSKRGYGPNTEAFF
cdr3_nt: TGTGCCAGCAGCTCCAAGAGGGGGTACGGACCGAACACTGAAGCTTTCTTT
v_call: TRBV7-2
j_call: TRBJ1-1
d_call: .
clone_size: .

cdr3_aa: CASSLRALDQETQYF
cdr3_nt: TGTGCCAGCAGTCTGCGGGCCCTTGATCAAGAGACCCAGTACTTC
v_call: TRBV6-2/TRBV6-3
j_call: TRBJ2-5
d_call: .
clone_size: .

cdr3_aa: CASSFSTVSSGNTIYF
cdr3_nt: TGCGCCAGCAGCTTTTCGACAGTCTCCTCTGGAAACACCATATATTTT
v_call: TRBV5-1
j_call: TRBJ1-3
d_call: .
clone_size: once

cdr3_aa: CAISGVDQETQYF
cdr3_nt: TGTGCCATCAGTGGAGTTGATCAAGAGACCCAGTACTTC
v_call: TRBV10-3
j_call: TRBJ2-5
d_call: .
clone_size: .

cdr3_aa: CASSYSSLANEQYF
cdr3_nt: TGTGCCAGCAGTTACTCGAGTCTAGCTAACGAGCAGTACTTC
v_call: TRBV6-5
j_call: TRBJ2-7
d_call: .
clone_size: .

cdr3_aa: CAWRRGAAFF
cdr3_nt: TGTGCCTGGAGGCGGGGGGCCGCTTTCTTT
v_call: TRBV30
j_call: TRBJ1-1
d_call: .
clone_size: once

cdr3_aa: CASSFYGDPNQPQHF
cdr3_nt: TGCGCCAGCAGCTTCTACGGGGATCCCAATCAGCCCCAGCATTTT
v_call: TRBV5-1
j_call: TRBJ1-5
d_call: .
clone_size: once

cdr3_aa: CASSFGGAGTETQYF
cdr3_nt: TGTGCCAGCAGCTTTGGAGGGGCAGGGACGGAGACCCAGTACTTC
v_call: TRBV7-9
j_call: TRBJ2-5
d_call: .
clone_size: .

cdr3_aa: CASSLPSTSAANYGYTF
cdr3_nt: TGTGCCAGCAGTTTACCTTCCACTAGCGCAGCTAACTATGGCTACACCTTC
v_call: TRBV28
j_call: TRBJ1-2
d_call: .
clone_size: .

cdr3_aa: CASSYSTGGTEAFF
cdr3_nt: TGTGCCAGCAGTTACTCCACAGGGGGCACTGAAGCTTTCTTT
v_call: TRBV6-6
j_call: TRBJ1-1
d_call: TRBD1
clone_size: once

cdr3_aa: CASSYGGAQETQYF
cdr3_nt: TGTGCCAGCAGTTACGGTGGGGCCCAAGAGACCCAGTACTTC
v_call: TRBV6-5
j_call: TRBJ2-5
d_call: .
clone_size: .

cdr3_aa: CASSVEGLANNEQFF
cdr3_nt: TGTGCCAGCAGCGTAGAGGGACTAGCGAACAATGAGCAGTTCTTC
v_call: TRBV9
j_call: TRBJ2-1
d_call: TRBD2
clone_size: .

cdr3_aa: CASSRVAGGPLVTGELFF
cdr3_nt: TGTGCCAGCAGCCGTGTAGCGGGAGGGCCTTTGGTCACCGGGGAGCTGTTTTTT
v_call: TRBV7-9
j_call: TRBJ2-2
d_call: TRBD2
clone_size: .

cdr3_aa: CASSTGTSGKGTDTQYF
cdr3_nt: TGCGCCAGCAGCACGGGGACTAGCGGGAAGGGCACAGATACGCAGTATTTT
v_call: TRBV5-1
j_call: TRBJ2-3
d_call: TRBD2
clone_size: .

cdr3_aa: CASSQTNTEAFF
cdr3_nt: TGTGCCAGCAGCCAAACAAACACTGAAGCTTTCTTT
v_call: TRBV14
j_call: TRBJ1-1
d_call: .
clone_size: few

cdr3_aa: CASYPSQGKIGVDGYTF
cdr3_nt: TGTGCCAGCTATCCTAGCCAGGGGAAGATCGGGGTTGATGGCTACACCTTC
v_call: TRBV28
j_call: TRBJ1-2
d_call: .
clone_size: .